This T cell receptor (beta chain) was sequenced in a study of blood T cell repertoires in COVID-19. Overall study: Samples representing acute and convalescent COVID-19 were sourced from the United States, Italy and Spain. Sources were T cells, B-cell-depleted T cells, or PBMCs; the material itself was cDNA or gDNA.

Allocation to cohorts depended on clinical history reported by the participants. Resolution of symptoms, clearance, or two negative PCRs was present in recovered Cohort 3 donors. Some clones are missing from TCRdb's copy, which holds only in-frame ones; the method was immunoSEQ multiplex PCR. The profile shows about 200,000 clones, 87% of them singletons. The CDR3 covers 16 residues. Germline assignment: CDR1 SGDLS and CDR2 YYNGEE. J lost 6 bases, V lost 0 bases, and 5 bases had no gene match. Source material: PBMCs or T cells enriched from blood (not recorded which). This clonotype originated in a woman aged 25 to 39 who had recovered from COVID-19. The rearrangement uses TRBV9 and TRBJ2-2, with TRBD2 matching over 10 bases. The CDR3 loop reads CASSVVKRGGAGELFF. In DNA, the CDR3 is TGTGCCAGCAGCGTAGTTAAGCGGGGGGGCGCCGGGGAGCTGTTTTTT.